This T cell receptor beta chain was observed in a study of cytomegalovirus exposure and HLA in healthy donors. Study observations and caveats: A later analysis by the authors found several of the most significant clusters apparently linked to common viral pathogens. Apart from CMV serostatus, no immune exposure information was available. Further analysis, carried out later, found HLA-associated TCR beta chains more clonally expanded than equally common other chains.

As concerns this clone: Its antigen is unknown.

Germline V gene lookup returns CDR1 MNHEY and CDR2 SVGAGI. This CDR3 has 15 amino acids. Researchers ran the PCR with 60 Vbeta and 13 Jbeta primers. Libraries were prepared by immunoSEQ multiplex PCR; TCRdb keeps only in-frame clonotypes and omits some of them. The sample includes around 74,000 clones. Material for sequencing was PBMCs. The chain uses TRBV6-5 and TRBJ2-5; 9 bases align to TRBD1. The J call may be mistaken, given a closer DNA end match to TRBJ2-7. The TCR originated in a man in his thirties or forties in good health and CMV-seronegative. This chain's CDR3 is CASIARGTGSYEQYF. CDR3 in DNA: TGTGCCAGCATTGCCCGGGGGACAGGGTCCTACGAGCAGTACTTC.